This passage covers 9 T cell receptor beta chains from one sample sequenced in a study of glioma-infiltrating T cells. Using RNA template, CDR3s of TCR alpha and beta were amplified with iRepertoire arm-PCR. TCRdb called the multiplex PCR reads again in MiXCR, with one record for every CDR3 protein. The repertoire holds over 90,000 distinct CDR3 sequences, with about 30% as singletons. The specimen sequenced was glioma tissue, nonneoplastic brain tissue, or PBMCs (not recorded which). Receptors originate from a human donor with low-grade glioma or glioblastoma, undergoing nonglioma brain surgery, or in good health (not recorded which).

This clonotype has more than one count but fewer than ten. The chain combines TRBV18 with TRBJ2-7; no definite D call. V was cut by 5 bases and J by 3 bases, with 11 bases left in between. From germline, CDR1 is KGHSH and CDR2 LQKENI. The CDR3 runs to 13 residues. CDR3 DNA sequence: TGTGCCAGCTCAAGTAGCCAATACTACGAGCAGTACTTC. This sequence encodes CASSSSQYYEQYF.

This clonotype came up many times. The chain combines TRBV6-1 with TRBJ1-2; 12 bases map to TRBD1. The CDR3 extends over 17 amino acids. Germline CDR1 is MNHNS and CDR2 is SASEGT. The ends lost 6 bases at V and 1 base at J; junction bases unmatched: 9. The CDR3 DNA sequence: TGTGCCAGCAGCACCGGGACAGGGGGCCGTAGTAACTATGGCTACACCTTC. Translation gives CASSTGTGGRSNYGYTF.

This clonotype was observed a handful of times. V is TRBV24-1 and J is TRBJ2-1; weak D call: TRBD1 (6 bases). The germline gives CDR1 KGHDR, CDR2 SFDVKD. The CDR3 is 16 amino acids. V was cut by 0 bases and J by 3 bases, with 11 bases left in between. The CDR3 DNA sequence: TGTGCCACCAGTGATTTGCGTGGGGGCGACTACAATGAGCAGTTCTTC. It encodes CATSDLRGGDYNEQFF.

This clonotype was seen at least ten times. V is TRBV7-6 and J is TRBJ2-5, with D unresolved. The CDR3 extends over 12 amino acids. V was shortened by 2 bases and J by 3 bases, with 4 bases between the two germline ends. Germline values: CDR1 SGHVS, CDR2 FNYEAQ. CDR3 coding DNA: TGTGCCAGCAGCTTACCCAAAGAGACCCAGTACTTC. It specifies CASSLPKETQYF.

In its sample, this clonotype was seen a few times. The chain is built from TRBV7-8 and TRBJ2-5; maybe TRBD2 (6 bases). The germline V and J ends were trimmed by 2 bases and 1 base, with 20 bases remaining between them. The CDR3 runs 18 residues. CDR1 and CDR2 from the germline V gene are SGHVS and FQNEAQ. The CDR3: CASSLHEGSSAFQETQYF. CDR3 in DNA: TGTGCCAGCAGCTTACATGAAGGGTCTAGCGCATTCCAAGAGACCCAGTACTTC.

This clonotype has a count of ten or more. This chain joins TRBV6-1 and TRBJ2-1, with D perhaps TRBD1 (5 bases). This CDR3 comprises 15 residues. V was pared by 5 bases and J by 2 bases, with 13 bases between. Germline values: CDR1 MNHNS, CDR2 SASEGT. CDR3 loop: CASSTDSGPYNEQFF. In nucleotides, the CDR3 is TGTGCCAGCAGTACCGATTCAGGGCCCTACAATGAGCAGTTCTTC.

About this clonotype: At one of its ends the junction is not consistent with the germline gene, which may arise from a read error. This rearrangement joins TRBV2 to TRBJ1-2; possibly TRBD1 for D (6 bases). CDR1 and CDR2 (germline): SNHLY, FYNNEI. This CDR3 is built from 13 residues. In DNA, the CDR3 is TGTGCCAGCAGTGGCACAGGGTCCTATTGCTACACCTTC. It specifies CASSGTGSYCYTF. Supplemented by reference TRBV2 and TRBJ1-2, the full variable domain reads EPEVTQTPSHQVTQMGQEVILRCVPISNHLYFYWYRQILGQKVEFLVSFYNNEISEKSEIFDDQFSVERPDGSNFTLKIRSTKLEDSAMYFCASSGTGSYCYTFGSGTRLTVV.

This clonotype was detected ten times or more. The V call is TRBV5-4, the J call TRBJ1-6, with TRBD1 identical over 7 bases. With 4 bases clipped from V and 8 bases from J, the junction kept 6 bases outside the gene matches. Germline V gives CDR1 SGHNT, CDR2 YYREEE (reference sequence). CDR3 length: 14 residues. This chain's CDR3 is CASSPGQVDSPLHF. The DNA for the CDR3 is TGTGCCAGCAGCCCCGGACAGGTGGATTCACCCCTCCACTTT.

This clonotype was found many times. J is TRBJ2-1 and V is TRBV5-4; D is ambiguous. The CDR3 length is 13 residues. Germline assignment: CDR1 SGHNT and CDR2 YYREEE (reference sequence). V was pared by 5 bases and J by 0 bases, with 6 bases between. The CDR3 is CASSLSSYNEQFF. In DNA form, the CDR3 reads TGTGCCAGCAGTCTTTCCTCCTACAATGAGCAGTTCTTC.